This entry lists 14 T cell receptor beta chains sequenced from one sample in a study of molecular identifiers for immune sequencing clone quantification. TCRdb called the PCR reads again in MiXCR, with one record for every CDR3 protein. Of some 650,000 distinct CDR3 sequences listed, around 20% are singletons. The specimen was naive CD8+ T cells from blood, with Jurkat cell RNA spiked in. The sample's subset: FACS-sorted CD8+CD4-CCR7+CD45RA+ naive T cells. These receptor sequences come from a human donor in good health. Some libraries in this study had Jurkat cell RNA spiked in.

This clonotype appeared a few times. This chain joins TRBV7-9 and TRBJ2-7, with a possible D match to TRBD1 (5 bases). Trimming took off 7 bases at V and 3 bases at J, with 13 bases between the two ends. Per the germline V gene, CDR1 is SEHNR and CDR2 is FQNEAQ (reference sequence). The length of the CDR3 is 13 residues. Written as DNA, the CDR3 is TGTGCCAGCACTGACAGAGACTTCTACGAGCAGTACTTC. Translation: CASTDRDFYEQYF.

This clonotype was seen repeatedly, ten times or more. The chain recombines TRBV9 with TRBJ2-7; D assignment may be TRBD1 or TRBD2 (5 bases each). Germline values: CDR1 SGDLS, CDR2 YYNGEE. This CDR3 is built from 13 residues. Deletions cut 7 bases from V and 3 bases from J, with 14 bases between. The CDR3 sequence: CASGTASGYEQYF. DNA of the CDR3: TGTGCCAGCGGGACCGCCTCAGGCTACGAGCAGTACTTC.

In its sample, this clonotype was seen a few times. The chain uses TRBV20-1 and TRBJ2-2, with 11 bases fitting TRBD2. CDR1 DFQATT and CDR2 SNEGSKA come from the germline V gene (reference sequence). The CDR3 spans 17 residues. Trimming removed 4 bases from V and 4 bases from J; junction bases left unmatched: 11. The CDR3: CSATDALAGALTGELFF. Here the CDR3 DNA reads TGCAGTGCTACCGACGCACTAGCGGGAGCTCTCACCGGGGAGCTGTTTTTT.

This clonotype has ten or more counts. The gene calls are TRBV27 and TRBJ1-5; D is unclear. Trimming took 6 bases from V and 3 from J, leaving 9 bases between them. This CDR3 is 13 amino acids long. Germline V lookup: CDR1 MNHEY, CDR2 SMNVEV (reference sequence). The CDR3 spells CASSQIVNQPQHF. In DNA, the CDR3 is TGTGCCAGCAGCCAGATCGTCAATCAGCCCCAGCATTTT.

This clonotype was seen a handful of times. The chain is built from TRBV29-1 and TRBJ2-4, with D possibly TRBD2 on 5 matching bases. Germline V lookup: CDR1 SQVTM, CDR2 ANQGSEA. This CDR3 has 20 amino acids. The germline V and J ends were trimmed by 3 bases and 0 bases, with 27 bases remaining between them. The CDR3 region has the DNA TGCAGCGTTGAGGGGTACTCTGGGCGGGCCTCGACCCTAGCCAAAAACATTCAGTACTTC. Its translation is CSVEGYSGRASTLAKNIQYF.

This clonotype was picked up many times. The CDR3 spells CASSLEGSDSYEQYF. The DNA for the CDR3 is TGTGCCAGCAGTTTAGAGGGGTCCGACTCCTACGAGCAGTACTTC. This chain links TRBV12-3 or TRBV12-4 with TRBJ2-7, with a tentative D call TRBD1 (5 bases). Trimming removed 1 base at V and 0 bases at J, with 10 bases between. The CDR3 has 15 amino acids.

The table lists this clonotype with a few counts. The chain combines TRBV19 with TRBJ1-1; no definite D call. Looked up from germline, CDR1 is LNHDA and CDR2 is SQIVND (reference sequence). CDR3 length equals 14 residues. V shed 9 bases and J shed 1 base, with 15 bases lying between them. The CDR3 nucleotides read TGTGCCAGCACTTCACAAGAGGCGAACACTGAAGCTTTCTTT. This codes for CASTSQEANTEAFF.

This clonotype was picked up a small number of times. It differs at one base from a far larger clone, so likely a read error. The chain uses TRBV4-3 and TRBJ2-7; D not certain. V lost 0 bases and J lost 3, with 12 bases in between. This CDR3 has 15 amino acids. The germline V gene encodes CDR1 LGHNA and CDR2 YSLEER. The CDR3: CASSQDLGSFYEQYF. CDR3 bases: TGCGCCAGCAGCCAAGATCTAGGCAGCTTCTACGAGCAGTACTTC.

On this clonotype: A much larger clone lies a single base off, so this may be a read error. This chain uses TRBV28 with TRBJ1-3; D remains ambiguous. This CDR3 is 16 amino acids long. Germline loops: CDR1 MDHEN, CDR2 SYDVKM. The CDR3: CASFGGNPGSGITIYF. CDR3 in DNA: TGTGCCAGCTTCGGAGGCAACCCCGGTTCTGGAATCACCATATATTTT.

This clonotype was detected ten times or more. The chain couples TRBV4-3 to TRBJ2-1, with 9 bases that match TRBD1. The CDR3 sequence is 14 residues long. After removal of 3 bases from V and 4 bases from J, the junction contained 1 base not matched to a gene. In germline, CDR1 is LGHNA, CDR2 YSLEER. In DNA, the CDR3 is TGCGCCAGCAGCCAGGGGACAGGGTACAATGAGCAGTTCTTC. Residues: CASSQGTGYNEQFF.

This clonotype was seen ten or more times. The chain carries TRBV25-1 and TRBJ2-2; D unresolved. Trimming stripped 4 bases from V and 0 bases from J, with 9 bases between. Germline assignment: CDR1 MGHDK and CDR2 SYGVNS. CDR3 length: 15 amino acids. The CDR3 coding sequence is TGTGCCAGCAGTGCGCCAGGACCGAACACCGGGGAGCTGTTTTTT. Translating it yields CASSAPGPNTGELFF.

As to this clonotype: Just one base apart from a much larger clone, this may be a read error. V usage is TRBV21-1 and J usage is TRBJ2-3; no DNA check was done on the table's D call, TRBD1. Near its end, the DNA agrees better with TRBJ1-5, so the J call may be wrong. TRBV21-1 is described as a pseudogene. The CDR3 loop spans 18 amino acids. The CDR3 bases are TGTGCCAGCCGGGACAGGGGGCTGGACACGCGTAGCACAGATACGCAGCATTTT. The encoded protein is CASRDRGLDTRSTDTQHF.

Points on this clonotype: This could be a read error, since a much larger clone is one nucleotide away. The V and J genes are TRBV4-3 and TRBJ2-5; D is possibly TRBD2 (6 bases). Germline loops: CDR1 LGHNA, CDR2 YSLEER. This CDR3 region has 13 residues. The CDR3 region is CASSQEGGETRYF. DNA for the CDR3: TGCGCCAGCAGCCAAGAGGGAGGAGAGACCCGGTACTTC.

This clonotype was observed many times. The CDR3 nucleotides are TGTGCCAGCAGCTTACCGGGAGCAGGGTACGAGCAGTACTTC. As protein: CASSLPGAGYEQYF. The chain couples TRBV7-2 to TRBJ2-7; possibly TRBD2 for D (6 bases). Trimming removed 2 bases at V and 4 bases at J, with 12 bases between. The length of the CDR3 is 14 residues. Germline V lookup: CDR1 SGHTA, CDR2 FQGNSA.